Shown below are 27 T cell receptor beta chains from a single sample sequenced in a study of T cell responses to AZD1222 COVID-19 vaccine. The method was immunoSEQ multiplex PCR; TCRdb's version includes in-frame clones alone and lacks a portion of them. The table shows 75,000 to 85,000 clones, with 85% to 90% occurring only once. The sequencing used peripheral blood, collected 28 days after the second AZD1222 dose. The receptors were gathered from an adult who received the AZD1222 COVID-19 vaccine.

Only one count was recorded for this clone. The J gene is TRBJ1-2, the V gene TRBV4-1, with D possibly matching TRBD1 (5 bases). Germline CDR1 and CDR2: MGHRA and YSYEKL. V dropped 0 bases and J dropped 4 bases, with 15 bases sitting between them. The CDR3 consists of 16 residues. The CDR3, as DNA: TGCGCCAGCAGCCAAGATGTTAGGGACTGGCTCTATGGCTACACCTTC. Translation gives CASSQDVRDWLYGYTF.

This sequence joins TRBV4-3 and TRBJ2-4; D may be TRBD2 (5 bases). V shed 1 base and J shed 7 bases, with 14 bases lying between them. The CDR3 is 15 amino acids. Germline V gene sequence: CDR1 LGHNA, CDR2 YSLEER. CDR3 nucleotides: TGCGCCAGCAGCCAAGGACTCGAAAGAGGGAACATTCAGTACTTC. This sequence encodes CASSQGLERGNIQYF.

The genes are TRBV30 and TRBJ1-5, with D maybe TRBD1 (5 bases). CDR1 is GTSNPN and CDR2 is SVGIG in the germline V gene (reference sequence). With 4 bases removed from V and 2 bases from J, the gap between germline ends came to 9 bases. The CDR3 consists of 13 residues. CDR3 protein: CAWKGFGNQPQHF. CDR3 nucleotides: TGTGCCTGGAAGGGGTTTGGCAATCAGCCCCAGCATTTT.

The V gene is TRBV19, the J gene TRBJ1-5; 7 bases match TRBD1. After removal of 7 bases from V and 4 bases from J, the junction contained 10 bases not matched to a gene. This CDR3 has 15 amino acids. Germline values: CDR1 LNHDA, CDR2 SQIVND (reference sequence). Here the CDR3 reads CASKGTGTENQPQHF. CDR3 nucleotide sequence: TGTGCCAGTAAAGGGACCGGGACAGAAAATCAGCCCCAGCATTTT. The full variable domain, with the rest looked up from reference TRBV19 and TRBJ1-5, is DGGITQSPKYLFRKEGQNVTLSCEQNLNHDAMYWYRQDPGQGLRLIYYSQIVNDFQKGDIAEGYSVSREKKESFPLTVTSAQKNPTAFYLCASKGTGTENQPQHFGDGTRLSIL.

The CDR3 reads CASSFSGYTF. As DNA, the CDR3 is TGTGCCAGCTCATTCAGTGGCTACACCTTC. The genes are TRBV2 and TRBJ1-2, with no clear D. The CDR3 is 10 residues long. V lost 8 bases and J lost 7, with 8 bases in between. Germline V gene data show CDR1 as SNHLY and CDR2 as FYNNEI.

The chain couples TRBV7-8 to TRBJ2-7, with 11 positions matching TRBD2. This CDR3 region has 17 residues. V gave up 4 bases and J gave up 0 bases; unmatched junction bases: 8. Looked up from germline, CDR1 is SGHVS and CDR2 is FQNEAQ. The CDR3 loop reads CASSSVLLAGDSYEQYF. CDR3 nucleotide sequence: TGTGCCAGCAGCTCCGTCTTACTAGCGGGGGACTCCTACGAGCAGTACTTC.

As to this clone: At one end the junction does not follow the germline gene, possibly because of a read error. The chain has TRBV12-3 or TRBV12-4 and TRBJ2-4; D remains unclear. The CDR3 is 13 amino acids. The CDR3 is CASSLGPRQFLDF. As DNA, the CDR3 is TGTGCCAGCAGTTTAGGGCCCCGCCAGTTTCTGGACTTC.

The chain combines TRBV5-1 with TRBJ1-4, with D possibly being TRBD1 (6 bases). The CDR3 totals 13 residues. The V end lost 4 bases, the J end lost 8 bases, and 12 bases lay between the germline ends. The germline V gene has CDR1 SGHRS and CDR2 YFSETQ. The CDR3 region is CASSPQGREKLFF. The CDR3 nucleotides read TGCGCCAGCAGCCCCCAGGGGAGGGAAAAACTGTTTTTT.

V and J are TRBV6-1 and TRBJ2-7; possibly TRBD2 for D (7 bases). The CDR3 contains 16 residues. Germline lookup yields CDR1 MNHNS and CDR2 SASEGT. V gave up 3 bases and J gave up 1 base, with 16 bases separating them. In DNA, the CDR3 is TGTGCCAGCAGTGACCTAGGGGGGGCTATTTCCTACGAGCAGTACTTC. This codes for CASSDLGGAISYEQYF.

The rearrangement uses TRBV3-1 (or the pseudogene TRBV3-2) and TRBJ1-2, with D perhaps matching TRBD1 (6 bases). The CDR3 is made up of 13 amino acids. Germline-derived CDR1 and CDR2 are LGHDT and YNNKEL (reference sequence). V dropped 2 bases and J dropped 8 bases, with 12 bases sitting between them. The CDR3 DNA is TGTGCCAGCAGCCAAAGGGGGTTAAGGGGCTACACCTTC. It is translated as CASSQRGLRGYTF.

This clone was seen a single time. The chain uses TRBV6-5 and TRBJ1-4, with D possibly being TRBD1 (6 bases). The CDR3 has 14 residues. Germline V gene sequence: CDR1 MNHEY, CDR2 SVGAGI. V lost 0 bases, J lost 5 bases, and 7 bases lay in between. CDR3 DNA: TGTGCCAGCAGTTACTCCGACAGGAATGAAAAACTGTTTTTT. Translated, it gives CASSYSDRNEKLFF.

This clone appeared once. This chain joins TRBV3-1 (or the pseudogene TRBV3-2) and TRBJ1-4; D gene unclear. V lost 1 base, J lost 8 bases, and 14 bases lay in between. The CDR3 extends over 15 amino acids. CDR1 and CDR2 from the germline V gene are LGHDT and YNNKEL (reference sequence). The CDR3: CASSQGGSWQEKLFF. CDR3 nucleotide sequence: TGTGCCAGCAGCCAAGGAGGATCATGGCAGGAAAAACTGTTTTTT.

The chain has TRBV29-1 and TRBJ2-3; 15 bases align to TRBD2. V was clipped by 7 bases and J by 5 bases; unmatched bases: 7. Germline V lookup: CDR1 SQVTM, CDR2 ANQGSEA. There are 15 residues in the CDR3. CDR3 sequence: CSAVGLAGGEDTQYF. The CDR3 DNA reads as TGCAGCGCCGTTGGACTAGCGGGGGGGGAAGATACGCAGTATTTT.

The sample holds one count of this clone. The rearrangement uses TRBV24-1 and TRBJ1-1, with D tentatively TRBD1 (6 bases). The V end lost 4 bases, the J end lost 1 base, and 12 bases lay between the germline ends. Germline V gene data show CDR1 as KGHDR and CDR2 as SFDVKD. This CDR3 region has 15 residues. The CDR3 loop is CATSDSTTGNTEAFF. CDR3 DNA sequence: TGTGCCACCAGTGACTCAACGACAGGGAACACTGAAGCTTTCTTT.

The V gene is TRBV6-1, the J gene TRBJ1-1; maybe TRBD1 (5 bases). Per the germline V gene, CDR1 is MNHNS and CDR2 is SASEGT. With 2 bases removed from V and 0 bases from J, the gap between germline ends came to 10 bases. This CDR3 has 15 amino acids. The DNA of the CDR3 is TGTGCCAGCAGTGAACGGGGACCCCTGAACACTGAAGCTTTCTTT. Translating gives CASSERGPLNTEAFF.

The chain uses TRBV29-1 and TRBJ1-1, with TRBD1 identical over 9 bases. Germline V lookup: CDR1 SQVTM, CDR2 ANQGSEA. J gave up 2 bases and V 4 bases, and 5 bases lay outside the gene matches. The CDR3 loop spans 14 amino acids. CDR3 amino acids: CSVGLQGANTEAFF. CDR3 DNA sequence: TGCAGCGTTGGATTACAGGGGGCAAACACTGAAGCTTTCTTT.

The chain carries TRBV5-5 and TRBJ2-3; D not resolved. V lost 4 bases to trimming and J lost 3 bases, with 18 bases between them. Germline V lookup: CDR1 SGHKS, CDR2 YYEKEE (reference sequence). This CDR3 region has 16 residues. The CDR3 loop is CASSRDVSTLTDTQYF. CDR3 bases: TGTGCCAGCAGCAGGGATGTTTCGACTTTAACAGATACGCAGTATTTT.

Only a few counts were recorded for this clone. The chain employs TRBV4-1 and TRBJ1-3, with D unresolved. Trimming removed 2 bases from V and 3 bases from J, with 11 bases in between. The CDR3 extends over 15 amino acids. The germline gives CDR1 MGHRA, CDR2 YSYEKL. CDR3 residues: CASSQWTAGGNTIYF. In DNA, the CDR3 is TGCGCCAGCAGCCAATGGACGGCTGGTGGAAACACCATATATTTT.

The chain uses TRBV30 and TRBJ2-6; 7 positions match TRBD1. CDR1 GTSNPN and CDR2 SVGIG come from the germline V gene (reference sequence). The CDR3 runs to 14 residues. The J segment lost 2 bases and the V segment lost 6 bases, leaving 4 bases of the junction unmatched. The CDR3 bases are TGTGCCTGTACTACAGGGGCTGGGGCCAACGTCCTGACTTTC. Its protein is CACTTGAGANVLTF.

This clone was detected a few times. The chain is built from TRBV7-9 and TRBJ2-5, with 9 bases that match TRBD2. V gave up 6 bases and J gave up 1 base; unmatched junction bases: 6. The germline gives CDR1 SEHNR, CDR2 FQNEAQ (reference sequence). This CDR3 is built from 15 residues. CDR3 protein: CASRPKRGAQETQYF. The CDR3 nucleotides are TGTGCCAGCAGACCAAAGCGGGGGGCCCAAGAGACCCAGTACTTC.

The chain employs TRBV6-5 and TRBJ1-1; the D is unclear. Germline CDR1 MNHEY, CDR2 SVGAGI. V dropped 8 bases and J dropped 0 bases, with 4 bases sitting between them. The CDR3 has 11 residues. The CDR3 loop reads CASGLNTEAFF. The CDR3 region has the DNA TGTGCCAGCGGTTTGAACACTGAAGCTTTCTTT.

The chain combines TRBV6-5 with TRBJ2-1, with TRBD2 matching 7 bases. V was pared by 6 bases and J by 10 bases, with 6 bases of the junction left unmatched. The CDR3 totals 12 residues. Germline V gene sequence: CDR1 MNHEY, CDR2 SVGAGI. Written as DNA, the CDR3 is TGTGCCAGCAGCCTGACTAGCAGCGAGCAGTTCTTC. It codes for CASSLTSSEQFF.

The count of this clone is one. CDR3 sequence (DNA): TGTGCCAGCTCACGGTCTGAGAACGGGAATGAGCAGTTCTTC. Translation: CASSRSENGNEQFF. The chain links TRBV18 to TRBJ2-1; D not certain. CDR1 is KGHSH, CDR2 LQKENI, per germline. The CDR3 is made up of 14 amino acids. Trimming shortened V by 4 bases and J by 7 bases, and 14 bases separated the two germline ends.

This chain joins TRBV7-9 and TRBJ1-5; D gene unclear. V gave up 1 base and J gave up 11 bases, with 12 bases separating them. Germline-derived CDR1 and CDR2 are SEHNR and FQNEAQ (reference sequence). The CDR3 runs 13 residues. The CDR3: CASSLEEGVSQHF. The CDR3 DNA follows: TGTGCCAGCAGCTTAGAAGAGGGAGTGTCCCAGCATTTT. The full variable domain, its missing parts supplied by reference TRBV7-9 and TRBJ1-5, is DTGVSQNPRHKITKRGQNVTFRCDPISEHNRLYWYRQTLGQGPEFLTYFQNEAQLEKSRLLSDRFSAERPKGSFSTLEIQRTEQGDSAMYLCASSLEEGVSQHFGDGTRLSIL.

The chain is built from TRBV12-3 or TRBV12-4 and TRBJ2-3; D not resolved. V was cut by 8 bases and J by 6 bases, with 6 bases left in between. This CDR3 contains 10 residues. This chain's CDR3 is CASSRDTQYF. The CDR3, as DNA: TGTGCCAGCTCCCGGGATACGCAGTATTTT.

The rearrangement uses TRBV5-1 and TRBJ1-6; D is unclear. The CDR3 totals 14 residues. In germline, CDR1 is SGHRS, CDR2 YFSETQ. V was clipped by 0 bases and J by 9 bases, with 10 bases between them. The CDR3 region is CASSLAGKSSPLHF. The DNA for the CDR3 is TGCGCCAGCAGCTTGGCTGGGAAAAGTTCACCCCTCCACTTT.

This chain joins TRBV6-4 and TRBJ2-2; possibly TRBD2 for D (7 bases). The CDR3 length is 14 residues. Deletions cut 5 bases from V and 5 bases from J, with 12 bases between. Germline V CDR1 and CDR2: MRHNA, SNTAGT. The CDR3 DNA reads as TGTGCCAGCAGTTCACAGGGAGGGACCGGGGAGCTGTTTTTT. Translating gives CASSSQGGTGELFF.